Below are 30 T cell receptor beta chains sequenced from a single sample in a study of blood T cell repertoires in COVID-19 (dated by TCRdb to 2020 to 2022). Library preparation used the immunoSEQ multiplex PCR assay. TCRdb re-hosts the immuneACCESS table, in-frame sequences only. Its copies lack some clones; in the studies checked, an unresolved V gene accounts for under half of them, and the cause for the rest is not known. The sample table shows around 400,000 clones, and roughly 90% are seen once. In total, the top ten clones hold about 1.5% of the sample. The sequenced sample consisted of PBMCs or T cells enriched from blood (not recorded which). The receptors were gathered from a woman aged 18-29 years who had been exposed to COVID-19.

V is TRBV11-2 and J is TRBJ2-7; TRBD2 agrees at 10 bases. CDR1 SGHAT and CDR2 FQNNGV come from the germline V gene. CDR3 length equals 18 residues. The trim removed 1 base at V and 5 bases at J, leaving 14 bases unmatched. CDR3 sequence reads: CASSLVLSKREGTHEQYF. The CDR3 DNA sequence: TGTGCCAGCAGCTTAGTCTTATCGAAGCGGGAGGGCACCCACGAGCAGTACTTC.

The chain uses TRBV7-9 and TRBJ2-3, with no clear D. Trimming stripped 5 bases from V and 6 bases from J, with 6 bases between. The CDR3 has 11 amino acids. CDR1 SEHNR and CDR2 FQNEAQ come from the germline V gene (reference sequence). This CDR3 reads CASSTRDTQYF. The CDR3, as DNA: TGTGCCAGCAGCACCCGGGATACGCAGTATTTT.

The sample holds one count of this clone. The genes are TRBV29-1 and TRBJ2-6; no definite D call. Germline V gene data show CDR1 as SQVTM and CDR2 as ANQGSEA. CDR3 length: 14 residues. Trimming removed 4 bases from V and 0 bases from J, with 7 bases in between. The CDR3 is CSVASASGANVLTF. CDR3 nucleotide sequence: TGCAGCGTTGCGAGTGCCTCTGGGGCCAACGTCCTGACTTTC.

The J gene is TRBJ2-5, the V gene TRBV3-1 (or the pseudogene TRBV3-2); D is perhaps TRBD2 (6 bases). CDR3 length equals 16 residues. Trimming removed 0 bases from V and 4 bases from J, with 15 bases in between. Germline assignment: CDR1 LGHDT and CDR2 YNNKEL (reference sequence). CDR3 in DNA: TGTGCCAGCAGCCAAGATCCCCCGGGAGTGGGAGAGACCCAGTACTTC. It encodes CASSQDPPGVGETQYF.

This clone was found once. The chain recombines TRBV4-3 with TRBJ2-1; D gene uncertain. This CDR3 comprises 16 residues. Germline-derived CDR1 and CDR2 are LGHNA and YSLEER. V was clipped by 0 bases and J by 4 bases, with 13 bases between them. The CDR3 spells CASSQEFELRYNEQFF. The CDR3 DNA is TGCGCCAGCAGCCAAGAGTTCGAGTTGCGGTACAATGAGCAGTTCTTC.

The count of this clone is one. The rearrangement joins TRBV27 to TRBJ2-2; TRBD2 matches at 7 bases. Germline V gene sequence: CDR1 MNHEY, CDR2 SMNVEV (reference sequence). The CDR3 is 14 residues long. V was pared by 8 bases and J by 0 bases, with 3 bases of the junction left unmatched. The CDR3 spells CASGGGANTGELFF. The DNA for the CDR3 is TGTGCCAGCGGCGGGGGAGCGAACACCGGGGAGCTGTTTTTT.

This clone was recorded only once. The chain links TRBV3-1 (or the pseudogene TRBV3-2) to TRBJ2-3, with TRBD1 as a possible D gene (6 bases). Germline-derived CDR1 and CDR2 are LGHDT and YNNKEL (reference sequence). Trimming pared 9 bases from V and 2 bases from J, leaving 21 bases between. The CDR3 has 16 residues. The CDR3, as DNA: TGTGCCAGTAGTCGACAGGTCCGTACAAACACAGATACGCAGTATTTT. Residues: CASSRQVRTNTDTQYF.

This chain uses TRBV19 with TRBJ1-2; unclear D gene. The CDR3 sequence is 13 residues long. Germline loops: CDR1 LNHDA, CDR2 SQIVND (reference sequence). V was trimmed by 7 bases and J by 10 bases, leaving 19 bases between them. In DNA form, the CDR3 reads TGTGCCAGTATGGAAGTAACTAGGAGGTCCTACACCTTC. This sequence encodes CASMEVTRRSYTF.

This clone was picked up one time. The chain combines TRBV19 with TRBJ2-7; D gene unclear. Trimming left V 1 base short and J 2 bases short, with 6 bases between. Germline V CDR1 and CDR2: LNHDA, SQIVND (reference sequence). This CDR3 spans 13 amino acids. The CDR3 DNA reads TGTGCCAGTAGTATAGTCCTTACCTACGAGCAGTACTTC. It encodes CASSIVLTYEQYF.

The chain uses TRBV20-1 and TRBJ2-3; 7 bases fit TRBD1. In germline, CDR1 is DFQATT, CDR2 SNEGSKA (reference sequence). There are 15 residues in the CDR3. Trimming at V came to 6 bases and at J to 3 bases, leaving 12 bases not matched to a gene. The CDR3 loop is CSASSGGFRTDTQYF. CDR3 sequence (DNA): TGCAGTGCAAGTTCAGGGGGTTTCAGGACAGATACGCAGTATTTT.

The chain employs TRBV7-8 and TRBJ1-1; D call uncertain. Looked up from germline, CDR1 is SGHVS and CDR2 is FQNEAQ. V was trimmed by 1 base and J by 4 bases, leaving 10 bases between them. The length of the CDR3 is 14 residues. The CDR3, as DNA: TGTGCCAGCAGCTTAGTGACTGGGAGCACTGAAGCTTTCTTT. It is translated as CASSLVTGSTEAFF.

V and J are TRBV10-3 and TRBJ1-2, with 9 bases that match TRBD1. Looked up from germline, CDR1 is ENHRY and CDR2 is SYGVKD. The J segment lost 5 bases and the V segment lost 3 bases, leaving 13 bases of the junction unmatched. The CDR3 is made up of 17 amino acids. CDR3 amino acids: CAISEGTGGAGRYGYTF. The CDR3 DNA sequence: TGTGCCATCAGTGAAGGAACAGGGGGCGCTGGAAGGTATGGCTACACCTTC.

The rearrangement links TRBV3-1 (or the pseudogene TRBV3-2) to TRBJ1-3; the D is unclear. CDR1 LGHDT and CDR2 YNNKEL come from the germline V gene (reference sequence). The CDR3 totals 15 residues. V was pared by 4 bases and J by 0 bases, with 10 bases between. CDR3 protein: CASSPLAISGNTIYF. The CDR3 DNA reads TGTGCCAGCAGCCCTCTTGCGATCTCTGGAAACACCATATATTTT.

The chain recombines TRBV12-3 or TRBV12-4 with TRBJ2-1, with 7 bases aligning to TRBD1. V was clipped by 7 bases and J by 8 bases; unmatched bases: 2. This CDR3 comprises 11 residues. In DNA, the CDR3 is TGTGCCAGCACCGACAGGGATGAGCAGTTCTTC. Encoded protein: CASTDRDEQFF.

The CDR3 sequence is CASSSPGQPTVIVYEQYF. CDR3 sequence (DNA): TGTGCCAGCAGTTCTCCGGGACAGCCCACTGTGATAGTCTACGAGCAGTACTTC. V gene TRBV28 combines with J gene TRBJ2-7, with 7 bases matching TRBD1. V lost 4 bases to trimming and J lost 3 bases; unmatched junction nucleotides: 18. The CDR3 contains 18 residues. CDR1 and CDR2 from the germline V gene are MDHEN and SYDVKM.

This chain's CDR3 is CASSSSASGEKYNEQFF. The CDR3 region has the DNA TGTGCCAGCAGTTCGAGCGCTAGCGGGGAAAAATACAATGAGCAGTTCTTC. The chain uses TRBV28 and TRBJ2-1, with 9 bases matching TRBD2. Germline trimming cut 4 bases from V and 4 bases from J; bases unmatched to any gene: 11. Germline CDR1 reads MDHEN; CDR2 reads SYDVKM. The CDR3 consists of 17 residues.

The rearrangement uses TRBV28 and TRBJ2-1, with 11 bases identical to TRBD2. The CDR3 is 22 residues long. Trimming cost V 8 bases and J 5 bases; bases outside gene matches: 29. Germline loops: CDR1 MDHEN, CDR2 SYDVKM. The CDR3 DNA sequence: TGTGCCAGCTTCGGCGCTCTACGAGGGACTAGCGGAGCCCGGCTCCCTCACAATGAGCAGTTCTTC. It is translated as CASFGALRGTSGARLPHNEQFF. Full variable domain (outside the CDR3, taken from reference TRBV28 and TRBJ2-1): DVKVTQSSRYLVKRTGEKVFLECVQDMDHENMFWYRQDPGLGLRLIYFSYDVKMKEKGDIPEGYSVSREKKERFSLILESASTNQTSMYLCASFGALRGTSGARLPHNEQFFGPGTRLTVL.

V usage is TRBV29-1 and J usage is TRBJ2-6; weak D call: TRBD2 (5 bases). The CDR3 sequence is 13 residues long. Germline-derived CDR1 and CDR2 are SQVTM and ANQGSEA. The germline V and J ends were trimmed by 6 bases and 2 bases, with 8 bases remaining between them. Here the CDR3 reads CSVTSAGANVLTF. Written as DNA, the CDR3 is TGCAGCGTAACTAGTGCTGGGGCCAACGTCCTGACTTTC.

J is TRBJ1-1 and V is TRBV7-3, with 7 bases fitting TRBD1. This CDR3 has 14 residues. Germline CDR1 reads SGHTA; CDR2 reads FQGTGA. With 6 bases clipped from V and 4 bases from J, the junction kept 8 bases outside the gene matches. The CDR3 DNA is TGTGCCAGCAGACAAGACAGGGACCGCACTGAAGCTTTCTTT. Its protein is CASRQDRDRTEAFF.

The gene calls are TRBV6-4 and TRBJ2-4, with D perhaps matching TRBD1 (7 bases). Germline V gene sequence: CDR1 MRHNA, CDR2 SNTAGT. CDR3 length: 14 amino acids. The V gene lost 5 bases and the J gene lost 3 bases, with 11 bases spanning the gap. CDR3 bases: TGTGCCAGCAGTCACAGGGGAGGCAAAAACATTCAGTACTTC. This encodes CASSHRGGKNIQYF.

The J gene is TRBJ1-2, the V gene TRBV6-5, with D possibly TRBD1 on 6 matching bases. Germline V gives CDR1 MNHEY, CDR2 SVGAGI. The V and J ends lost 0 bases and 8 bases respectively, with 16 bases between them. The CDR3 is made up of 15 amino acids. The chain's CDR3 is CASSYSPAGGEGYTF. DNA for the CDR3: TGTGCCAGCAGTTACTCGCCCGCGGGGGGCGAGGGCTACACCTTC.

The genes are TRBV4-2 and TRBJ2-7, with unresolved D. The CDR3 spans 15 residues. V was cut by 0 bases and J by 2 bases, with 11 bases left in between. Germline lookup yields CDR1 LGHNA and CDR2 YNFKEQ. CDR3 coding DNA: TGTGCCAGCAGCCAAGAACACATTGGAGCCTACGAGCAGTACTTC. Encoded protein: CASSQEHIGAYEQYF.

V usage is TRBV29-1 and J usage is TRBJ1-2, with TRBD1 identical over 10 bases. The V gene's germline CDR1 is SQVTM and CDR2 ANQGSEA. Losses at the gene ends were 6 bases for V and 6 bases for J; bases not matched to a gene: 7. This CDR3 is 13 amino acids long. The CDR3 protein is CSVVGQGGNGYTF. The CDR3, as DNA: TGCAGCGTCGTCGGACAGGGGGGGAATGGCTACACCTTC.

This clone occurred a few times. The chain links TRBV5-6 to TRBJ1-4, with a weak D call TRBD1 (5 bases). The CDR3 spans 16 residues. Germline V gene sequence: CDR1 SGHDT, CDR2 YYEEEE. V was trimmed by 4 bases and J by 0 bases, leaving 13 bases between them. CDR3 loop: CASSQVGTSTNEKLFF. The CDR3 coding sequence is TGTGCCAGCAGCCAGGTTGGGACTTCAACTAATGAAAAACTGTTTTTT. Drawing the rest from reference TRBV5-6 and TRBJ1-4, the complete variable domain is DAGVTQSPTHLIKTRGQQVTLRCSPKSGHDTVSWYQQALGQGPQFIFQYYEEEERQRGNFPDRFSGHQFPNYSSELNVNALLLGDSALYLCASSQVGTSTNEKLFFGSGTQLSVL.

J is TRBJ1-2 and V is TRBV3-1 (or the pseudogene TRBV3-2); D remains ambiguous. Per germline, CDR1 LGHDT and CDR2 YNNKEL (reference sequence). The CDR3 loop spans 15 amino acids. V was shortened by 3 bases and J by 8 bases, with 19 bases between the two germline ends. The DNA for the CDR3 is TGTGCCAGCAGCCACCTAACCGGGAGCTATTACGGCTACACCTTC. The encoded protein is CASSHLTGSYYGYTF.

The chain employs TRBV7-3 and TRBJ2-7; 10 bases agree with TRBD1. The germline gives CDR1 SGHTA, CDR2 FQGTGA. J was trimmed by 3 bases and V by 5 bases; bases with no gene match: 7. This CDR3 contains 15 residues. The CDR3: CASSARDRGLYEQYF. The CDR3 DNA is TGTGCCAGCAGCGCCCGGGACAGGGGTCTCTACGAGCAGTACTTC.

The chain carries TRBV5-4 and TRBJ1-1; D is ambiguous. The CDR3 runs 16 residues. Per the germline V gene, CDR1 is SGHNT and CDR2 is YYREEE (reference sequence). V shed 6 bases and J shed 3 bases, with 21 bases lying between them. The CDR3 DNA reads TGTGCCAGCACCTCGGCACGGGATGGATCCGACACTGAAGCTTTCTTT. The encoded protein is CASTSARDGSDTEAFF. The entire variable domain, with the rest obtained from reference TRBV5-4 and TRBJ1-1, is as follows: ETGVTQSPTHLIKTRGQQVTLRCSSQSGHNTVSWYQQALGQGPQFIFQYYREEENGRGNFPPRFSGLQFPNYSSELNVNALELDDSALYLCASTSARDGSDTEAFFGQGTRLTVV.

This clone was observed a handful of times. For the CDR3, the DNA is TGCGCCAGCAGCTTGGACAGGGGATCCTACTATGGCTACACCTTC. It is translated as CASSLDRGSYYGYTF. The rearrangement joins TRBV5-1 to TRBJ1-2, with 7 bases fitting TRBD1. Germline values: CDR1 SGHRS, CDR2 YFSETQ. The CDR3 consists of 15 residues. With 0 bases clipped from V and 3 bases from J, the junction kept 5 bases outside the gene matches.

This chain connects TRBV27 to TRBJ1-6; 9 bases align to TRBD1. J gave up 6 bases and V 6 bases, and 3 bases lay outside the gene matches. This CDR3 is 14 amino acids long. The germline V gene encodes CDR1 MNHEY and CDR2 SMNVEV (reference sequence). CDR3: CASSQDRGNSPLHF. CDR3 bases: TGTGCCAGCAGCCAGGACAGGGGTAATTCACCCCTCCACTTT.

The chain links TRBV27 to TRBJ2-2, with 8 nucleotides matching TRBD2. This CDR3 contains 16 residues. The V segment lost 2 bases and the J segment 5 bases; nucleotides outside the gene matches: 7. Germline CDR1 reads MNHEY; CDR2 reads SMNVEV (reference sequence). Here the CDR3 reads CASSLGAGGRTGELFF. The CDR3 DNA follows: TGTGCCAGCAGTTTAGGGGCGGGGGGAAGAACCGGGGAGCTGTTTTTT.